The present T cell receptor (beta chain) was sequenced within a study of cytomegalovirus exposure and HLA in healthy donors. On the study more broadly: From 190 million or so T cells, an earlier analysis saw approximately 110 million unique TCR beta sequences. Regarding the study as a whole: A later analysis showed TCR association rates differing by HLA locus, peaking at DRB1 and lowest at HLA-C. Excluded were some V segments that proved indistinguishable, including TRBV6-2 and TRBV6-3. A further, later analysis showed that HLA-associated TCR beta chains (compared with equally common others) were more clonally expanded.

The PCR contained 60 Vbeta and 13 Jbeta primers. The assay was immunoSEQ multiplex PCR, and TCRdb's table has in-frame clones only and misses some. The sample has over 80,000 clones, 73% seen once. The V end was cut by 10 bases, the J end by 7 bases, with 19 bases between. The CDR3 consists of 13 residues. The germline CDR1 and CDR2 sequences are SNHLY and FYNNEI. On this clone: What it binds is not known.

The J gene is TRBJ1-1, the V gene TRBV2; possible D gene TRBD1, 6 bases. The sequence derives from a middle-aged man in good health and CMV-seronegative. Specimen: PBMCs. The CDR3 DNA reads as TGTGCCACCCGAAGAACGGGACAAATTGAAGCTTTCTTT. As protein: CATRRTGQIEAFF.